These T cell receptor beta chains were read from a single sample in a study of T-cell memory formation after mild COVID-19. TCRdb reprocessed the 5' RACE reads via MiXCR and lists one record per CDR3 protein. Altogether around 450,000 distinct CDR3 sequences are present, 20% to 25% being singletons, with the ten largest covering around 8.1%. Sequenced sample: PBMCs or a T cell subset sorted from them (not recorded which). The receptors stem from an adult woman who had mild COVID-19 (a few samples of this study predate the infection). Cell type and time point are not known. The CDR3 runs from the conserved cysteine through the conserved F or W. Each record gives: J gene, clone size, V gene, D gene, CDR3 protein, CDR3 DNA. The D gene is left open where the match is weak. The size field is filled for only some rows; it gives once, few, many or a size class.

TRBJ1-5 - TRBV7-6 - CASSLRQRDSNQPQHF TGTGCCAGCAGCTTGCGGCAAAGGGATAGCAATCAGCCCCAGCATTTT
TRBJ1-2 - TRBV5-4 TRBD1 CASSPASTGDYGYTF TGTGCCAGCAGCCCTGCCTCGACAGGGGACTATGGCTACACCTTC
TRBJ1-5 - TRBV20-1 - CSARDLRGRINQPQHF TGCAGTGCTAGAGATCTAAGGGGACGGATCAATCAGCCCCAGCATTTT
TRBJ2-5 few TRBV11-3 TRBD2 CASSLPTRGGDQETQYF TGTGCCAGCAGCTTACCAACACGGGGAGGGGACCAAGAGACCCAGTACTTC
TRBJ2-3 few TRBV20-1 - CSASPVWRTDTQYF TGCAGTGCTAGCCCCGTATGGCGCACAGATACGCAGTATTTT
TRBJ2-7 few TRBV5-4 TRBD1 CASSSPSGTGAYEQYF TGTGCCAGCAGCTCCCCGAGCGGGACAGGGGCCTACGAGCAGTACTTC
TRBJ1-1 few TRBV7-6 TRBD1 CASSFLGGQENTEAFF TGTGCCAGCAGCTTTTTAGGGGGACAGGAGAACACTGAAGCTTTCTTT
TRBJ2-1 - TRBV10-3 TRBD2 CAIGSGTSGPNEQFF TGTGCCATCGGAAGCGGGACTAGCGGGCCCAATGAGCAGTTCTTC
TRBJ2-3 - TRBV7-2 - CASSPLLGFEGTDTQYF TGTGCCAGCAGCCCCCTCCTGGGGTTCGAAGGCACAGATACGCAGTATTTT
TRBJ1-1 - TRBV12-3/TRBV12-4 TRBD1 CASSPRGQAGNTEAFF TGTGCCAGCAGTCCTAGGGGACAGGCGGGGAACACTGAAGCTTTCTTT
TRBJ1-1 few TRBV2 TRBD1 CATPGQGNTEAFF TGTGCCACCCCCGGACAGGGAAACACTGAAGCTTTCTTT
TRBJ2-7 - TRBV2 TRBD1 CASSEAGQGAYEQYF TGTGCCAGCAGTGAAGCGGGACAGGGGGCCTACGAGCAGTACTTC
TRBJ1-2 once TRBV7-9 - CASSLALTHRGLANYGYTF TGTGCCAGCAGCTTAGCATTAACCCACCGAGGCCTAGCTAACTATGGCTACACCTTC
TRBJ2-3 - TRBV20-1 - CSARDPPSRGGSDTQYF TGCAGTGCTAGAGATCCCCCCTCCCGTGGGGGCTCAGATACGCAGTATTTT
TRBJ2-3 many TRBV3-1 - CASSQGGADTQYF TGTGCCAGCAGCCAAGGCGGGGCAGATACGCAGTATTTT
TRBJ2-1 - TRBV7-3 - CASSLMQGSNEQFF TGTGCCAGCAGCTTAATGCAGGGCTCCAATGAGCAGTTCTTC
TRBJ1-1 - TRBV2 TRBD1 CASSGSGGRVGTEAFF TGTGCCAGCAGTGGTTCAGGGGGCAGGGTGGGCACTGAAGCTTTCTTT
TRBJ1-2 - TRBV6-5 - CASALGPLGYGYTF TGTGCCAGCGCACTGGGACCGCTAGGCTATGGCTACACCTTC
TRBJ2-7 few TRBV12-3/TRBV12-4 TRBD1 CASSPGQGLVEQYF TGTGCCAGCAGCCCGGGACAGGGTTTAGTCGAGCAGTACTTC
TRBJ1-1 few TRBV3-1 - CASSIGTLGWGGTEAFF TGTGCCAGCAGCATTGGGACGCTCGGTTGGGGGGGGACTGAAGCTTTCTTT
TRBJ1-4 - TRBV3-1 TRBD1 CASSRTGGGGEKLFF TGTGCCAGCAGCCGAACAGGGGGCGGAGGTGAAAAACTGTTTTTT
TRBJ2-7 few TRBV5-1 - CASSWRGYEQYF TGCGCCAGCAGCTGGAGGGGCTACGAGCAGTACTTC
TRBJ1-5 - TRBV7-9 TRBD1 CASSWGTAISNQPQHF TGTGCCAGCAGCTGGGGGACAGCGATAAGCAATCAGCCCCAGCATTTT
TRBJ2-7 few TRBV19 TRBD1 CASSFRDSRYEQYF TGTGCCAGTAGTTTTCGGGACAGCCGCTACGAGCAGTACTTC
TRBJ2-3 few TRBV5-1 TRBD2 CASSLEELLAGAAQYF TGCGCCAGCAGCTTGGAGGAACTGCTAGCGGGAGCTGCGCAGTATTTT
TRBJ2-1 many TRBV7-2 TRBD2 CASSLVSGSSYNEQFF TGTGCCAGCAGCTTAGTTAGCGGGAGCTCCTACAATGAGCAGTTCTTC
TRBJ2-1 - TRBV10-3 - CAISGSQEQFF TGTGCCATCAGTGGATCACAGGAGCAGTTCTTC
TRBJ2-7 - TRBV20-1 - CSLLRGAQDEQYF TGCAGTCTCCTACGAGGGGCTCAGGACGAGCAGTACTTC
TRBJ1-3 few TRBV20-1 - CSARRAGAISGNTIYF TGCAGTGCTCGTAGGGCCGGGGCAATCTCTGGAAACACCATATATTTT
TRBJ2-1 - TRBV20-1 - CSAGIRDEQFF TGCAGTGCTGGTATCCGGGATGAGCAGTTCTTC
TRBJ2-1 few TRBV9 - CASSVAGGMTNEQFF TGTGCCAGCAGCGTAGCGGGCGGGATGACAAATGAGCAGTTCTTC
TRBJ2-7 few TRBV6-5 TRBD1 CASSPGQGRSYEQYF TGTGCCAGCAGTCCAGGACAGGGGAGGTCCTACGAGCAGTACTTC
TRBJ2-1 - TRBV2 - CASSKQQTSYNEQFF TGTGCCAGCAGTAAACAGCAGACCTCCTACAATGAGCAGTTCTTC
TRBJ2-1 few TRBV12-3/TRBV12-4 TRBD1 CASSLTPTGAGNEQFF TGTGCCAGCAGCCTTACCCCGACAGGGGCTGGCAATGAGCAGTTCTTC
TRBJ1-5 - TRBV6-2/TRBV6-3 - CASSYSPRGYSNQPQHF TGTGCCAGCAGTTACTCCCCAAGGGGCTATAGCAATCAGCCCCAGCATTTT
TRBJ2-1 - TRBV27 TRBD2 CASRSSGRVNEQFF TGTGCCAGCAGATCTAGCGGGAGGGTCAATGAGCAGTTCTTC
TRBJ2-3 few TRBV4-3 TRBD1 CASSPNRGNTQYF TGCGCCAGCAGCCCGAACAGGGGAAATACGCAGTATTTT
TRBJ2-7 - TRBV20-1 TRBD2 CSATGDYSDEQYF TGCAGTGCCACCGGGGACTATAGTGACGAGCAGTACTTC
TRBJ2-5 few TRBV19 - CASSPGPAQETQYF TGTGCCAGTAGTCCGGGGCCGGCACAAGAGACCCAGTACTTC
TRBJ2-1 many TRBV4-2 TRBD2 CASSQAWLAGEGNEQFF TGTGCCAGCAGCCAAGCTTGGCTAGCGGGAGAGGGAAATGAGCAGTTCTTC
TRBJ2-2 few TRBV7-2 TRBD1 CASSTGGHTGELFF TGTGCCAGCAGCACAGGGGGCCACACCGGGGAGCTGTTTTTT
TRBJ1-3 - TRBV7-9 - CASSSRGELNTIYF TGTGCCAGCAGCTCCCGGGGGGAGTTAAACACCATATATTTT
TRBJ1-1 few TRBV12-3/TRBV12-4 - CASSPGGTRATEAFF TGTGCCAGCAGCCCGGGGGGGACTCGTGCCACTGAAGCTTTCTTT
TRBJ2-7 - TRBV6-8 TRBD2 CASSNGLARSYEQYF TGTGCCAGCAGCAACGGACTAGCGCGCTCCTACGAGCAGTACTTC
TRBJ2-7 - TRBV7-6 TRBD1 CASSLGQGAEQYF TGTGCCAGCAGCTTAGGACAGGGGGCCGAGCAGTACTTC
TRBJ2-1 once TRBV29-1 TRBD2 CSVGALAGAPSYNEQFF TGCAGCGTAGGTGCTCTAGCGGGAGCTCCCTCCTACAATGAGCAGTTCTTC
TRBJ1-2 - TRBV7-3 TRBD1 CASSQDREGYGYTF TGTGCCAGCAGCCAGGACAGGGAGGGCTATGGCTACACCTTC
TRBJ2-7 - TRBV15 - CATSRDQESYEQYF TGTGCCACCAGCAGAGATCAGGAATCCTACGAGCAGTACTTC
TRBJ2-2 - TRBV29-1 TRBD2 CSAGTSGRSTGELFF TGCAGCGCCGGGACTAGCGGGAGGAGCACCGGGGAGCTGTTTTTT
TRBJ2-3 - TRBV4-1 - CASSPRASTDTQYF TGCGCCAGCAGCCCAAGGGCAAGCACAGATACGCAGTATTTT